This TCR beta chain was identified in a study of T cell responses to AZD1222 COVID-19 vaccine. Findings and limits, study-wide: Across spike, vaccine-associated CD4 TCRs were found, dominant at 160-218 and 743-854. The peak T cell response came first, and repertoires were sampled only after it. Variant regions that are unmutated are reportedly the target of nearly half of spike-specific TCRs.

Trimming removed 4 bases from V and 8 bases from J, with 20 bases in between. CDR3 size: 15 residues. CDR1 is MDHEN, CDR2 SYDVKM, per germline. Comments on this clone: Its antigen is undetermined.

TCRdb's table, derived via immunoSEQ multiplex PCR, lists solely in-frame clones and lacks some. The data hold roughly 100,000 clones, with roughly 84% observed a single time. This chain connects TRBV28 to TRBJ1-2; D unclear. Sequenced here: peripheral blood, sampled on day 0 of AZD1222 vaccination. This sequence originates from an adult in good health. CDR3 amino acids: CASSSPGEGWSGYTF. The CDR3 DNA sequence: TGTGCCAGCAGTTCACCTGGTGAGGGCTGGAGCGGCTACACCTTC.